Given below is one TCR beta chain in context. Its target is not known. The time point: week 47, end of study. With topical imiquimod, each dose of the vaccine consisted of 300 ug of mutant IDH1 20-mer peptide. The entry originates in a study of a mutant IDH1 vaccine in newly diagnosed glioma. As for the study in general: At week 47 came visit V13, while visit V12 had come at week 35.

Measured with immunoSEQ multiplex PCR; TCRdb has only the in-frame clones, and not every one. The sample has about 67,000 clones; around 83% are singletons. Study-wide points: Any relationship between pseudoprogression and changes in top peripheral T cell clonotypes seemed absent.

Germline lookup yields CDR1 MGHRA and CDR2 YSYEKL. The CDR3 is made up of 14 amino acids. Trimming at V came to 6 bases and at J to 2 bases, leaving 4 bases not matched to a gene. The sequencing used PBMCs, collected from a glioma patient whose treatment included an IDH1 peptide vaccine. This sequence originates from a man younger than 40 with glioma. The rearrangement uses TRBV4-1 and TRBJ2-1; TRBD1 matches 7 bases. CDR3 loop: CASRLTGTYNEQFF. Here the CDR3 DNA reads TGCGCCAGCAGACTGACAGGGACCTACAATGAGCAGTTCTTC.